This paragraph covers one TCR beta chain sequence. These data come from a study of cytomegalovirus exposure and HLA in healthy donors. PCR involved 60 Vbeta and 13 Jbeta primers. Clones were sequenced by immunoSEQ multiplex PCR, and TCRdb holds only the in-frame ones, with some missing. This sample's table reports about 53,000 clones. CDR3 length: 14 amino acids. The germline CDR1 and CDR2 sequences are LNHDA and SQIVND (reference sequence). V lost 5 bases to trimming and J lost 8 bases; unmatched junction nucleotides: 9. The sequencing input was PBMCs. This receptor was identified in a man aged 18 to 30 in good health and CMV-seropositive. The chain recombines TRBV19 with TRBJ2-4; the match to TRBD1 covers 7 bases. The CDR3 DNA follows: TGTGCCAGTAGTCAACAGGGGCGAGTAGACATTCAGTACTTC. Protein: CASSQQGRVDIQYF.